This T cell receptor beta chain was recorded in a study of blood T cell repertoires in COVID-19. The junction had 6 bases not matched to a gene; V was cut back by 5 bases and J by 6 bases. The CDR3 is made up of 14 amino acids. CDR1 and CDR2 (germline): SGHTA, FQGTGA. In terms of age and location, participants ranged from about 18 to 89 years and lived in about 25 US areas. Donors in Cohort 3 who had recovered were those with two negative PCRs, healthcare professional clearance, or resolution of their symptoms. In the authors' methods: Reference gene primer amplification gave nucleated cell count estimates. The assay was immunoSEQ multiplex PCR, and TCRdb's table has in-frame clones only and misses some. That table supplies the V and J calls and clone size; D and trimming were determined from the DNA. The sample has about 400,000 clones, roughly 86% seen once.

Sequencing was done on a sample of PBMCs or T cells enriched from blood (not recorded which). The source is a woman aged 25-40 years who had recovered from COVID-19. This chain links TRBV7-3 with TRBJ2-1; 8 bases map to TRBD2. The CDR3 here is CASSPSRGGNEQFF. DNA for the CDR3: TGTGCCAGCAGCCCTAGCCGGGGGGGCAATGAGCAGTTCTTC.